Below, 11 T cell receptor beta chains from the same sample are listed, as sequenced in a study of blood T cell repertoires in COVID-19. Profiling relied on immunoSEQ multiplex PCR, and the TCRdb table lists in-frame clones only, not all of them. This sample has about 210,000 clones, with 70% to 90% found just once. The sequenced sample consisted of peripheral blood. These TCRs come from a human donor in a cohort sampled during active COVID-19.

The rearrangement links TRBV3-1 (or the pseudogene TRBV3-2) to TRBJ2-2, with 7 positions matching TRBD2. Germline V CDR1 and CDR2: LGHDT, YNNKEL (reference sequence). The CDR3 is 15 residues long. Trimming at V came to 0 bases and at J to 5 bases, leaving 3 bases not matched to a gene. The CDR3 protein is CASSQDGRETGELFF. The CDR3 region has the DNA TGTGCCAGCAGCCAAGATGGGCGGGAGACCGGGGAGCTGTTTTTT.

This clone came up once. This chain links TRBV5-1 with TRBJ1-2, with 9 nucleotides matching TRBD1. Trimming took 9 bases from V and 8 from J; bases not matched to a gene: 11. The CDR3 consists of 13 residues. The germline gives CDR1 SGHRS, CDR2 YFSETQ. CDR3 nucleotide sequence: TGCGCCACCGCAGGACAGGGGCCAGGAGGCTACACCTTC. This codes for CATAGQGPGGYTF.

The chain recombines TRBV19 with TRBJ1-2; D is perhaps TRBD1 (6 bases). Germline assignment: CDR1 LNHDA and CDR2 SQIVND (reference sequence). The CDR3 extends over 14 amino acids. Trimming left V 3 bases short and J 4 bases short, with 12 bases between. The CDR3: CASSMQGQGYGYTF. Written as DNA, the CDR3 is TGTGCCAGTAGTATGCAGGGGCAGGGCTATGGCTACACCTTC.

The chain couples TRBV30 to TRBJ2-2; a possible D gene is TRBD2 (6 bases). Trimming took off 6 bases at V and 1 base at J, with 15 bases between the two ends. Per the germline V gene, CDR1 is GTSNPN and CDR2 is SVGIG (reference sequence). The CDR3 is 15 residues long. CDR3 nucleotide sequence: TGTGCCTGCGGGCGGGGCAGTCTGAACACCGGGGAGCTGTTTTTT. Translated, it gives CACGRGSLNTGELFF.

The rearrangement uses TRBV24-1 and TRBJ2-7, with 9 bases lining up with TRBD2. V was pared by 4 bases and J by 1 base, with 22 bases of the junction left unmatched. Germline assignment: CDR1 KGHDR and CDR2 SFDVKD. This CDR3 has 21 residues. The CDR3 reads CATSDHRSHDQREAPSYEQYF. CDR3 nucleotides: TGTGCCACCAGTGACCACCGTAGCCACGATCAGCGGGAGGCCCCATCCTACGAGCAGTACTTC.

The rearrangement uses TRBV6-2 or TRBV6-3 and TRBJ1-2; D is perhaps TRBD1 (5 bases). The CDR3 sequence is 21 residues long. Trimming shortened V by 2 bases and J by 1 base, and 29 bases separated the two germline ends. The germline V gene has CDR1 MNHEY and CDR2 SVGEGT. The DNA for the CDR3 is TGTGCCAGCAGTTACCCTCTGATGCCCCAGGGAACAGGCCGGTATAACTATGGCTACACCTTC. It encodes CASSYPLMPQGTGRYNYGYTF.

The V gene is TRBV5-1, the J gene TRBJ1-3, with D tentatively TRBD1 (5 bases). Germline V gene data show CDR1 as SGHRS and CDR2 as YFSETQ. Trimming shortened V by 0 bases and J by 4 bases, and 11 bases separated the two germline ends. The CDR3 spans 15 residues. CDR3 region: CASSLGLGEGNTIYF. DNA for the CDR3: TGCGCCAGCAGCTTGGGCCTAGGGGAAGGAAACACCATATATTTT.

This clone was counted a few times. V usage is TRBV12-5 and J usage is TRBJ1-1; D gene unclear. Germline-derived CDR1 and CDR2 are LGHNT and FRNRAP. This CDR3 spans 15 amino acids. Trimming took 0 bases from V and 1 from J, leaving 9 bases between them. The CDR3 nucleotides read TGTGCTAGTGGTTTGGTAGTTGGAGGGAACACTGAAGCTTTCTTT. Translated: CASGLVVGGNTEAFF.

The rearrangement uses TRBV9 and TRBJ2-1; maybe TRBD2 (7 bases). Per the germline V gene, CDR1 is SGDLS and CDR2 is YYNGEE. V was shortened by 1 base and J by 10 bases, with 18 bases between the two germline ends. The CDR3 runs to 15 residues. The CDR3 coding sequence is TGTGCCAGCAGCGTATCGGGCCAGAGGGGGGGAGAGCAGTTCTTC. It codes for CASSVSGQRGGEQFF.

This clone is medium-sized by share. This chain uses TRBV7-6 with TRBJ2-1, with D tentatively TRBD1 (5 bases). The V end was cut by 1 base, the J end by 7 bases, with 14 bases between. Germline assignment: CDR1 SGHVS and CDR2 FNYEAQ. This CDR3 region has 15 residues. The CDR3 sequence: CASSLVMGPWNEQFF. CDR3 in DNA: TGTGCCAGCAGCTTAGTGATGGGGCCCTGGAATGAGCAGTTCTTC.

The rearrangement joins TRBV18 to TRBJ2-1; 12 positions agree with TRBD2. The CDR3 covers 16 residues. V lost 5 bases to trimming and J lost 5 bases; unmatched junction nucleotides: 7. The germline CDR1 and CDR2 sequences are KGHSH and LQKENI. This CDR3 is CASSFGLAGTNNEQFF. The CDR3 bases are TGTGCCAGCTCATTCGGACTAGCGGGGACTAACAATGAGCAGTTCTTC.